This T cell receptor beta chain was recovered during a study of T cell responses to AZD1222 COVID-19 vaccine. The data were produced by immunoSEQ multiplex PCR, yet TCRdb's version contains in-frame clones alone and is incomplete. The profile shows some 130,000 clones, roughly 91% of them singletons. CDR3 length equals 14 residues. Trimming cost V 4 bases and J 4 bases, with 12 bases left between them. CDR1 and CDR2 from the germline V gene are SGHRS and YFSETQ. Comments on this clone: Its antigen is as yet unknown.

Study outcomes and limitations: Donors were mostly white British, more females; clonal diversity possibly underestimated. Repertoire samples came only from after the peak T cell response.

The material sequenced was peripheral blood, taken on day 0 of AZD1222 vaccination. The TCR was taken from an adult in good health. The rearrangement uses TRBV5-1 and TRBJ1-3, with D perhaps TRBD1 (5 bases). The CDR3 is CASSPSGSGNTIYF. As DNA, the CDR3 is TGCGCCAGCAGCCCCTCAGGGTCAGGAAACACCATATATTTT. The complete variable domain, with remaining parts taken from reference TRBV5-1 and TRBJ1-3, reads KAGVTQTPRYLIKTRGQQVTLSCSPISGHRSVSWYQQTPGQGLQFLFEYFSETQRNKGNFPGRFSGRQFSNSRSEMNVSTLELGDSALYLCASSPSGSGNTIYFGEGSWLTVV.